The T cell receptor beta chain described here comes from a study of shared clonotypes between healthy human individuals. Study in general: CD8 memory received one plate per donor, CD8 naive two, CD4 memory three and CD4 naive three. Findings of the study overall: The donor pool, a small one, limited the genetic and exposure-history diversity represented. Several donors held 4.5% to 5% of naive CD4 clonotypes in common.

In the case of this clone: Its matching antigen is unknown.

In the authors' methods: Filtering differed because ImmunoSEQ produced junction-only sequences that carried no quality scores. The table came from immunoSEQ multiplex PCR; TCRdb's copy has only in-frame clones and leaves some out. That table supplies the V and J calls and clone size; D and trimming were determined from the DNA. Among around 550,000 clones, almost 97% were seen once, and the ten largest hold 0.06%. The CDR3 has 14 residues. The germline V gene has CDR1 MNHEY and CDR2 SMNVEV (reference sequence). The V and J ends lost 6 bases and 3 bases respectively, with 11 bases between them. The sequencing input was naive CD4+ T cells sorted from blood. Stated subset: CD45RA+ positively selected. The genes are TRBV27 and TRBJ1-4; D call uncertain. This sequence originates from a woman under 40 in good health. The CDR3 bases are TGTGCCAGCAGGCAAAGGGCCGCTAATGAAAAACTGTTTTTT. Its translation is CASRQRAANEKLFF.